Listed below are T cell receptor beta chains from one sample, sequenced in a study of shared clonotypes between healthy human individuals. Using immunoSEQ multiplex PCR, the repertoire was profiled, and TCRdb retains in-frame clones only, with some absent. Of a few million clones in the sample, 80% to 95% were seen once. The source material was naive CD8+ T cells from PBMCs. The source is a man between 18 and 29 years old in good health. Some clones in this sample may be carry-over from other donors' samples. Both conserved end residues are part of each CDR3. The order of the fields is J gene, D gene, V gene, CDR3 length, clone size, CDR3 protein, CDR3 DNA. The D gene is left open where the match is weak. The listing skips clone size in some rows; elsewhere it reads once, few, many or a size class.

j_gene: TRBJ2-4; d_gene: NA; v_gene: TRBV19; len: 15; abundance: NA; CDR3aa: CASSIMLGTKNIQYF; CDR3nt: TGTGCCAGTAGTATTATGTTGGGAACCAAAAACATTCAGTACTTC
j_gene: TRBJ2-1; d_gene: TRBD2; v_gene: TRBV5-6; len: 17; abundance: NA; CDR3aa: CASSLGLAGGAYNEQFF; CDR3nt: TGTGCCAGCAGCTTGGGACTAGCGGGAGGAGCCTACAATGAGCAGTTCTTC
j_gene: TRBJ2-7; d_gene: TRBD2; v_gene: TRBV30; len: 17; abundance: NA; CDR3aa: CAWSRGLAGGAGKEQYF; CDR3nt: TGTGCCTGGAGCCGTGGGCTAGCGGGAGGGGCGGGTAAAGAGCAGTACTTC
j_gene: TRBJ1-3; d_gene: NA; v_gene: TRBV2; len: 14; abundance: NA; CDR3aa: CASSGRGPGNTIYF; CDR3nt: TGTGCCAGCAGTGGACGGGGGCCTGGAAACACCATATATTTT
j_gene: TRBJ1-4; d_gene: NA; v_gene: TRBV28; len: 10; abundance: NA; CDR3aa: CASKGVGLFF; CDR3nt: TGTGCCAGCAAGGGGGTGGGACTGTTTTTT
j_gene: TRBJ2-7; d_gene: TRBD2; v_gene: TRBV4-2; len: 16; abundance: NA; CDR3aa: CASSQDWGGRSYEQYF; CDR3nt: TGTGCCAGCAGCCAAGATTGGGGCGGGAGGAGTTACGAGCAGTACTTC
j_gene: TRBJ2-1; d_gene: TRBD1; v_gene: TRBV15; len: 14; abundance: NA; CDR3aa: CATRVTGTYNEQFF; CDR3nt: TGTGCCACCAGAGTGACAGGGACCTACAATGAGCAGTTCTTC
j_gene: TRBJ2-7; d_gene: NA; v_gene: TRBV10-1; len: 13; abundance: few; CDR3aa: CASSELVGDEQYF; CDR3nt: TGCGCCAGCAGTGAGTTGGTGGGAGACGAGCAGTACTTC
j_gene: TRBJ2-3; d_gene: NA; v_gene: TRBV30; len: 14; abundance: NA; CDR3aa: CAWSPLSLQDTQYF; CDR3nt: TGTGCCTGGAGTCCACTAAGTCTGCAAGATACGCAGTATTTT
j_gene: TRBJ2-2; d_gene: TRBD1; v_gene: TRBV27; len: 15; abundance: NA; CDR3aa: CASSYRGPNTGELFF; CDR3nt: TGTGCCAGCAGCTACAGGGGCCCGAACACCGGGGAGCTGTTTTTT
j_gene: TRBJ1-5; d_gene: NA; v_gene: TRBV28; len: 14; abundance: NA; CDR3aa: CASSFRAENQPQHF; CDR3nt: TGTGCCAGCAGTTTTCGGGCAGAGAATCAGCCCCAGCATTTT
j_gene: TRBJ2-7; d_gene: NA; v_gene: TRBV11-2; len: 13; abundance: once; CDR3aa: CASSLKSPYEQYF; CDR3nt: TGTGCCAGCAGTCTCAAATCCCCCTACGAGCAGTACTTC
j_gene: TRBJ2-2; d_gene: TRBD1; v_gene: TRBV7-7; len: 16; abundance: NA; CDR3aa: CASSPGTGENTGELFF; CDR3nt: TGTGCCAGCAGCCCCGGGACAGGGGAAAACACCGGGGAGCTGTTTTTT
j_gene: TRBJ2-1; d_gene: NA; v_gene: TRBV7-6; len: 12; abundance: NA; CDR3aa: CASSNRQPEQFF; CDR3nt: TGTGCCAGCAGCAACCGACAGCCCGAGCAGTTCTTC
j_gene: TRBJ2-3; d_gene: TRBD1; v_gene: TRBV9; len: 16; abundance: NA; CDR3aa: CASSLHPGQNTDTQYF; CDR3nt: TGTGCCAGCAGCCTCCACCCGGGACAGAACACAGATACGCAGTATTTT
j_gene: TRBJ1-2; d_gene: NA; v_gene: TRBV4-1; len: 15; abundance: once; CDR3aa: CASSQRAGAFDGYTF; CDR3nt: TGCGCCAGCAGCCAACGGGCAGGGGCGTTCGATGGCTACACCTTC
j_gene: TRBJ2-7; d_gene: TRBD2; v_gene: TRBV15; len: 15; abundance: NA; CDR3aa: CATSNRLAASYEQYF; CDR3nt: TGTGCCACCAGCAACCGACTAGCGGCCTCCTACGAGCAGTACTTC
j_gene: TRBJ2-1; d_gene: NA; v_gene: TRBV7-9; len: 13; abundance: NA; CDR3aa: CASSPLRQSEQFF; CDR3nt: TGTGCCAGCAGCCCCCTTCGGCAGAGTGAGCAGTTCTTC
j_gene: TRBJ1-2; d_gene: NA; v_gene: TRBV27; len: 13; abundance: NA; CDR3aa: CASRSTGLSPDTF; CDR3nt: TGTGCCAGCAGATCTACAGGTCTTTCCCCGGACACCTTC
j_gene: TRBJ2-7; d_gene: TRBD2; v_gene: TRBV11-2; len: 14; abundance: NA; CDR3aa: CASSSGGAHYEQYF; CDR3nt: TGTGCCAGCAGCAGCGGGGGCGCTCACTACGAGCAGTACTTC
j_gene: TRBJ2-3; d_gene: NA; v_gene: TRBV27; len: 15; abundance: NA; CDR3aa: CASSPRYPRGDTQYF; CDR3nt: TGTGCCAGCAGTCCCCGTTACCCCCGAGGGGATACGCAGTATTTT
j_gene: TRBJ2-1; d_gene: NA; v_gene: TRBV7-9; len: 14; abundance: NA; CDR3aa: CASSLPGLDNEQFF; CDR3nt: TGTGCCAGCAGCTTGCCGGGGTTGGACAATGAGCAGTTCTTC
j_gene: TRBJ2-5; d_gene: TRBD1; v_gene: TRBV2; len: 15; abundance: few; CDR3aa: CASMRTGVVQETQYF; CDR3nt: TGTGCCAGCATGCGGACAGGGGTTGTGCAAGAGACCCAGTACTTC
j_gene: TRBJ2-1; d_gene: NA; v_gene: TRBV19; len: 13; abundance: few; CDR3aa: CASRGAVWDEQFF; CDR3nt: TGTGCCAGTAGGGGAGCGGTTTGGGATGAGCAGTTCTTC
j_gene: TRBJ2-1; d_gene: TRBD2; v_gene: TRBV7-9; len: 14; abundance: NA; CDR3aa: CASSLRGREGEQFF; CDR3nt: TGTGCCAGCAGCTTACGCGGGAGGGAGGGTGAGCAGTTCTTC